Below are 30 T cell receptor beta chains sequenced from a single sample in a study of CD8+CD57+ T cells in acquired aplastic anemia. TCR beta VDJ and CDR3 profiles were obtained from a genomic DNA template. Each CDR3 protein is one row after TCRdb ran MiXCR on the reads. The sample shows under 200,000 distinct CDR3 sequences, more than 45% of them seen only once. Patients chosen for sequencing had shown CD8+CD57+ cell expansion by flow cytometry. Sequencing was done on a sample of sorted CD4+, CD8+, or CD8+CD57+ T cells (not recorded which) from PBMCs. These receptors came from a human donor with aplastic anemia.

This clonotype was found many times. The V and J genes are TRBV6-2 or TRBV6-3 and TRBJ2-7, with 7 bases aligning to TRBD1. Germline CDR1 reads MNHEY; CDR2 reads SVGEGT. This CDR3 region has 16 residues. Trimming removed 2 bases from V and 1 base from J; junction bases left unmatched: 8. CDR3: CASSYTRQGHSYEQYF. The CDR3 nucleotides are TGTGCCAGCAGTTACACGAGACAGGGACATTCCTACGAGCAGTACTTC.

There are many counts of this clonotype. This sequence joins TRBV7-2 and TRBJ2-3; 7 bases agree with TRBD1. Germline lookup yields CDR1 SGHTA and CDR2 FQGNSA. J was trimmed by 0 bases and V by 1 base; bases with no gene match: 1. The CDR3 sequence is 15 residues long. This CDR3 is CASSLDRGSTDTQYF. The CDR3 region has the DNA TGTGCCAGCAGCTTAGACAGGGGTAGCACAGATACGCAGTATTTT.

The V call is TRBV20-1, the J call TRBJ2-3; D call uncertain. The CDR3 is made up of 12 amino acids. Trimming shortened V by 6 bases and J by 5 bases, and 12 bases separated the two germline ends. Germline V lookup: CDR1 DFQATT, CDR2 SNEGSKA (reference sequence). As DNA, the CDR3 is TGCAGTGCACAAACAGTGGGAGATACGCAGTATTTT. Its translation: CSAQTVGDTQYF.

The gene calls are TRBV10-2 and TRBJ2-7; tentatively, D is TRBD1 (5 bases). V was shortened by 3 bases and J by 3 bases, with 6 bases between the two germline ends. This CDR3 region has 12 residues. Germline-derived CDR1 and CDR2 are WSHSY and SAAADI. CDR3 sequence (DNA): TGCGCCAGCAGTGACAGGGTCTACGAGCAGTACTTC. Translation gives CASSDRVYEQYF.

Concerning this clonotype: Being one base from a much bigger clone, this may be a read error. This chain joins TRBV28 and TRBJ2-7; D remains ambiguous. This CDR3 is built from 12 residues. Trimming shortened V by 4 bases and J by 4 bases, and 8 bases separated the two germline ends. Germline V gene lookup returns CDR1 MDHEN and CDR2 SYDVKM. CDR3 nucleotide sequence: TGTGCCAGCAGTTACCGATTTTACGAGCAGTACTTC. Translating gives CASSYRFYEQYF. Supplemented by reference TRBV28 and TRBJ2-7, the full variable domain reads DVKVTQSSRYLVKRTGEKVFLECVQDMDHENMFWYRQDPGLGLRLIYFSYDVKMKEKGDIPEGYSVSREKKERFSLILESASTNQTSMYLCASSYRFYEQYFGPGTRLTVT.

The DNA for the CDR3 is TGTGCCACCACCCCGTCTGTGACGGCAAACACCGGGGAGCTGTTTTTT. Its protein product is CATTPSVTANTGELFF. The gene calls are TRBV24-1 and TRBJ2-2; no definite D call. V was cut by 8 bases and J by 2 bases, with 17 bases left in between. Germline V lookup: CDR1 KGHDR, CDR2 SFDVKD. The CDR3 length is 16 residues.

At least ten counts were recorded for this clonotype. The chain employs TRBV7-9 and TRBJ2-1; 13 bases are shared with TRBD2. CDR3 length: 16 residues. CDR1 and CDR2 (germline): SEHNR, FQNEAQ (reference sequence). V was clipped by 0 bases and J by 7 bases; unmatched bases: 3. CDR3 nucleotides: TGTGCCAGCAGCTTAGCGCTGACTAGCGGGAGGAATGAGCAGTTCTTC. Protein product: CASSLALTSGRNEQFF.

The rearrangement uses TRBV29-1 and TRBJ2-7; 10 positions agree with TRBD2. This CDR3 is 14 amino acids long. CDR1 is SQVTM, CDR2 ANQGSEA, per germline. V trimming: 6 bases; J trimming: 6 bases; junction bases outside the gene matches: 11. The CDR3 sequence: CSVLTSGAGGEQYF. CDR3 coding DNA: TGCAGCGTGCTTACTAGCGGGGCGGGGGGCGAGCAGTACTTC.

The chain links TRBV27 to TRBJ1-1, with D possibly TRBD1 on 5 matching bases. This CDR3 is built from 15 residues. V was shortened by 2 bases and J by 1 base, with 11 bases between the two germline ends. The germline CDR1 and CDR2 sequences are MNHEY and SMNVEV (reference sequence). The CDR3 is CASSLELGPNTEAFF. The CDR3 region has the DNA TGTGCCAGCAGTTTAGAATTGGGACCGAACACTGAAGCTTTCTTT.

This clonotype has ten or more counts. V gene TRBV5-1 combines with J gene TRBJ2-1; TRBD2 agrees at 8 bases. The CDR3 runs 14 residues. V dropped 5 bases and J dropped 8; count of bases not matched to a gene: 9. Germline V lookup: CDR1 SGHRS, CDR2 YFSETQ. The CDR3 loop reads CASSSGITGDEQFF. In DNA form, the CDR3 reads TGCGCCAGCAGTAGCGGGATCACCGGCGATGAGCAGTTCTTC.

This clonotype was recorded many times. The V call is TRBV20-1, the J call TRBJ2-5; 8 bases are a match to TRBD2. This CDR3 has 15 amino acids. V dropped 6 bases and J dropped 13; count of bases not matched to a gene: 22. Germline values: CDR1 DFQATT, CDR2 SNEGSKA (reference sequence). CDR3 region: CSAPEGGSGVRRPYF. CDR3 DNA: TGCAGTGCGCCCGAGGGTGGTAGCGGGGTCCGCCGACCGTACTTC.

The chain links TRBV5-1 to TRBJ2-6; a possible D gene is TRBD1 (6 bases). The CDR3 runs to 15 residues. The V end lost 4 bases, the J end lost 3 bases, and 11 bases lay between the germline ends. Germline assignment: CDR1 SGHRS and CDR2 YFSETQ. CDR3 loop: CASSPTGNGANVLTF. The CDR3 DNA reads TGCGCCAGCAGCCCCACAGGGAATGGGGCCAACGTCCTGACTTTC.

The count of this clonotype is one. Here the CDR3 reads CASSLGQELSYEQYF. The DNA for the CDR3 is TGTGCCAGCAGCTTAGGACAGGAACTCTCCTACGAGCAGTACTTC. The chain uses TRBV7-6 and TRBJ2-7, with a weak D call TRBD1 (6 bases). Trimming pared 1 base from V and 0 bases from J, leaving 10 bases between. This CDR3 contains 15 residues. Germline CDR1 and CDR2: SGHVS and FNYEAQ.

This clonotype has a count of ten or more. The rearrangement uses TRBV4-2 and TRBJ1-1; perhaps TRBD1 as D (5 bases). The CDR3 has 16 residues. CDR1 is LGHNA, CDR2 YNFKEQ, per germline. The V end was cut by 5 bases, the J end by 3 bases, with 19 bases between. The CDR3 protein is CASSSGPLRGDTEAFF. CDR3 DNA sequence: TGTGCCAGCAGCTCCGGGCCCCTGAGAGGGGACACTGAAGCTTTCTTT.

V gene TRBV24-1 combines with J gene TRBJ2-7, with D maybe TRBD2 (5 bases). The CDR3 loop spans 14 amino acids. Trimming pared 5 bases from V and 0 bases from J, leaving 10 bases between. Germline V gene sequence: CDR1 KGHDR, CDR2 SFDVKD. CDR3: CATSGGGHSYEQYF. The DNA of the CDR3 is TGTGCCACCAGTGGTGGCGGGCACTCCTACGAGCAGTACTTC.

This clonotype was seen a handful of times. This chain connects TRBV15 to TRBJ1-3, with TRBD1 as a possible D gene (6 bases). V was cut by 0 bases and J by 3 bases, with 9 bases left in between. CDR1 and CDR2 from the germline V gene are LNHNV and YYDKDF (reference sequence). The CDR3 has 15 amino acids. DNA of the CDR3: TGTGCCACCAGCAGAGAACAGGGTCATGGAAACACCATATATTTT. Translation gives CATSREQGHGNTIYF. Variable domain in full (rest from reference TRBV15 and TRBJ1-3): DAMVIQNPRYQVTQFGKPVTLSCSQTLNHNVMYWYQQKSSQAPKLLFHYYDKDFNNEADTPDNFQSRRPNTSFCFLDIRSPGLGDTAMYLCATSREQGHGNTIYFGEGSWLTVV.

This clonotype has more than one count but fewer than ten. The genes are TRBV18 and TRBJ2-3, with 9 bases lining up with TRBD1. Germline V gives CDR1 KGHSH, CDR2 LQKENI. J lost 4 bases, V lost 2 bases, and 7 bases had no gene match. This CDR3 region has 16 residues. The DNA of the CDR3 is TGTGCCAGCTCACCAAGTGGGACAGGGATCCCAGATACGCAGTATTTT. It translates to CASSPSGTGIPDTQYF. Supplemented by reference TRBV18 and TRBJ2-3, the full variable domain reads NAGVMQNPRHLVRRRGQEARLRCSPMKGHSHVYWYRQLPEEGLKFMVYLQKENIIDESGMPKERFSAEFPKEGPSILRIQQVVRGDSAAYFCASSPSGTGIPDTQYFGPGTRLTVL.

This clonotype has only a few counts. This chain connects TRBV29-1 to TRBJ2-5; D is uncertain. The V end was cut by 3 bases, the J end by 1 base, with 6 bases between. This CDR3 has 12 amino acids. Germline assignment: CDR1 SQVTM and CDR2 ANQGSEA. This CDR3 is CSVDGVQETQYF. The CDR3, as DNA: TGCAGCGTTGATGGTGTCCAAGAGACCCAGTACTTC.

The V gene is TRBV10-3, the J gene TRBJ1-1, with 10 bases identical to TRBD1. Germline values: CDR1 ENHRY, CDR2 SYGVKD. CDR3 length: 15 residues. V lost 4 bases, J lost 4 bases, and 6 bases stayed unmatched. CDR3 sequence: CAISVDRGPSTEAFF. CDR3 nucleotides: TGTGCCATCAGTGTCGACAGGGGGCCGAGCACTGAAGCTTTCTTT.

The chain has TRBV29-1 and TRBJ2-3; D unresolved. V lost 6 bases and J lost 6, with 7 bases in between. The length of the CDR3 is 10 residues. Per germline, CDR1 SQVTM and CDR2 ANQGSEA. The CDR3: CSVVPDTQYF. The CDR3 nucleotides are TGCAGCGTCGTCCCGGATACGCAGTATTTT.

This clonotype has at least ten counts. The V and J genes are TRBV4-1 and TRBJ2-5; TRBD2 matches at 7 bases. V gave up 3 bases and J gave up 2 bases; unmatched junction bases: 3. The CDR3 has 14 residues. Germline values: CDR1 MGHRA, CDR2 YSYEKL. Here the CDR3 DNA reads TGCGCCAGCAGCCACGCGGGACTACAAGAGACCCAGTACTTC. Protein: CASSHAGLQETQYF.

The V call is TRBV20-1, the J call TRBJ2-3, with 13 nucleotides matching TRBD2. The junction had 6 bases not matched to a gene; V was cut back by 2 bases and J by 4 bases. The germline V gene encodes CDR1 DFQATT and CDR2 SNEGSKA (reference sequence). The CDR3 loop spans 16 amino acids. CDR3 sequence (DNA): TGCAGTGCTAGATCGGGGACTAGCGGGACCGCAGATACGCAGTATTTT. This encodes CSARSGTSGTADTQYF.

This clonotype came up many times. The J gene is TRBJ2-5, the V gene TRBV7-6; TRBD2 aligns across 12 bases. V was clipped by 1 base and J by 7 bases; unmatched bases: 10. This CDR3 is 17 amino acids long. Germline CDR1 reads SGHVS; CDR2 reads FNYEAQ. The CDR3: CASSLVSTSGSSGTQYF. The CDR3 DNA is TGTGCCAGCAGCTTAGTGTCGACTAGCGGGAGTTCAGGGACCCAGTACTTC.

The CDR3 protein is CSVKGRVVETQYF. The CDR3 nucleotides read TGCAGCGTCAAGGGCAGGGTCGTGGAGACCCAGTACTTC. The rearrangement links TRBV29-1 to TRBJ2-5; D might be TRBD1 (5 bases). Germline V gives CDR1 SQVTM, CDR2 ANQGSEA. The CDR3 extends over 13 amino acids. Trimming took 6 bases from V and 5 from J, leaving 16 bases between them.

This sequence joins TRBV15 and TRBJ2-2, with D possibly being TRBD1 or TRBD2 (6 bases each). The germline V gene encodes CDR1 LNHNV and CDR2 YYDKDF (reference sequence). The CDR3 length is 14 residues. V was cut by 8 bases and J by 9 bases, with 19 bases left in between. CDR3 region: CATLQRGEGRELFF. CDR3 bases: TGTGCCACCCTTCAGAGGGGGGAAGGCAGGGAGCTGTTTTTT.

The chain joins TRBV5-1 to TRBJ1-4, with 9 bases fitting TRBD1. The germline V gene has CDR1 SGHRS and CDR2 YFSETQ. The CDR3 has 14 amino acids. J gave up 7 bases and V 0 bases, and 1 base lay outside the gene matches. The CDR3 sequence: CASSLGQGGEKLFF. For the CDR3, the DNA is TGCGCCAGCAGCTTGGGACAGGGGGGTGAAAAACTGTTTTTT.

The chain joins TRBV24-1 to TRBJ2-5; TRBD2 matches 16 bases. Germline trimming cut 3 bases from V and 4 bases from J; bases unmatched to any gene: 4. CDR3 length equals 17 residues. Looked up from germline, CDR1 is KGHDR and CDR2 is SFDVKD. CDR3: CATSDPGLAGGLETQYF. CDR3 sequence (DNA): TGTGCCACCAGTGATCCGGGACTAGCGGGAGGGTTAGAGACCCAGTACTTC.

A remark on this clonotype: A much larger clone differs from this one at a single base, so this may be a read error. V gene TRBV5-5 combines with J gene TRBJ1-1; TRBD1 matches at 8 bases. Per germline, CDR1 SGHKS and CDR2 YYEKEE (reference sequence). V was clipped by 6 bases and J by 4 bases; unmatched bases: 11. This CDR3 is built from 15 residues. This CDR3 reads CASTGAGGTGTEAFF. In DNA form, the CDR3 reads TGTGCCAGCACCGGGGCAGGGGGGACAGGCACTGAAGCTTTCTTT.

The chain recombines TRBV19 with TRBJ1-2; 7 bases agree with TRBD1. V was pared by 8 bases and J by 7 bases, with 1 base of the junction left unmatched. From germline, CDR1 is LNHDA and CDR2 SQIVND (reference sequence). This CDR3 has 10 residues. Written as DNA, the CDR3 is TGTGCCAGTGGGACAGTTGGCTACACCTTC. Translated: CASGTVGYTF. Looking up the rest from reference TRBV19 and TRBJ1-2 gives the full variable domain: DGGITQSPKYLFRKEGQNVTLSCEQNLNHDAMYWYRQDPGQGLRLIYYSQIVNDFQKGDIAEGYSVSREKKESFPLTVTSAQKNPTAFYLCASGTVGYTFGSGTRLTVV.

This clonotype was observed many times. The chain joins TRBV20-1 to TRBJ2-7; the match to TRBD2 covers 7 bases. This CDR3 has 14 residues. V lost 2 bases, J lost 2 bases, and 6 bases stayed unmatched. CDR1 and CDR2 (germline): DFQATT, SNEGSKA (reference sequence). CDR3 in amino acids: CSARKEGRAYEQYF. The DNA for the CDR3 is TGCAGTGCTAGAAAGGAGGGGAGGGCCTACGAGCAGTACTTC.